This T cell receptor beta chain was identified in a study of patients and donors after allogeneic stem cell transplantation. Germline CDR1 and CDR2: MNHNY and SVGAGI (reference sequence). Deletions cut 6 bases from V and 4 bases from J, with 16 bases between. The CDR3 runs 15 residues. This clonotype was found a few times. TCRdb reanalysed the RT-PCR reads using MiXCR and keeps one entry per CDR3 protein. Of 190,000 or so distinct CDR3 sequences in the sample, less than 50% were seen once. This receptor was taken from a human donor who was either an allogeneic HSCT recipient or a stem cell or donor lymphocyte infusion donor (not recorded which). It is not recorded whose cells these are; they may come from a transplant donor. This chain joins TRBV6-6 and TRBJ2-1; TRBD1 or TRBD2 may be the D gene (5 bases each). Sequenced input: blood, either unsorted or a sorted T cell fraction (not recorded which). The CDR3 DNA sequence: TGTGCCAGCAGCCGAGGGGCAGGGCTTTACAATGAGCAGTTCTTC. Amino acids: CASSRGAGLYNEQFF.